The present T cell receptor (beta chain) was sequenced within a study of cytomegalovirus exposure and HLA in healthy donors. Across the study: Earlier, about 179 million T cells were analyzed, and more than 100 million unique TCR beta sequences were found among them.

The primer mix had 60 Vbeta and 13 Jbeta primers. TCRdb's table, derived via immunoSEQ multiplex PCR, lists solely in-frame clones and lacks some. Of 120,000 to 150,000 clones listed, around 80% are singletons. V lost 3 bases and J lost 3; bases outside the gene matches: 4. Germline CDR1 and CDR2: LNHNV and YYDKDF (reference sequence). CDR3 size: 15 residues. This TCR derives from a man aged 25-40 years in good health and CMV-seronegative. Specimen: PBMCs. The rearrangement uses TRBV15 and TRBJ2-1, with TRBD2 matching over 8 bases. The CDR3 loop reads CATSRERGFYNEQFF. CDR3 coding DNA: TGTGCCACCAGCAGGGAGCGGGGGTTCTACAATGAGCAGTTCTTC.